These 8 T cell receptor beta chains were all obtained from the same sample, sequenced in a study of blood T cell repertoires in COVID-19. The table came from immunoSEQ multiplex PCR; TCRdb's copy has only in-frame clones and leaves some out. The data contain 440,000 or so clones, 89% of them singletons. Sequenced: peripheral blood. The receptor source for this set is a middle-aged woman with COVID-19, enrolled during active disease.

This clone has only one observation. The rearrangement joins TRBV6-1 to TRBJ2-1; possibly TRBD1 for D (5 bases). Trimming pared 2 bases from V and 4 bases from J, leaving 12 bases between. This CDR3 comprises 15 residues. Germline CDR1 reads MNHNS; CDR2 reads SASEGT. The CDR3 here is CASSERGVGYNEQFF. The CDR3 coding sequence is TGTGCCAGCAGTGAAAGGGGCGTAGGGTACAATGAGCAGTTCTTC.

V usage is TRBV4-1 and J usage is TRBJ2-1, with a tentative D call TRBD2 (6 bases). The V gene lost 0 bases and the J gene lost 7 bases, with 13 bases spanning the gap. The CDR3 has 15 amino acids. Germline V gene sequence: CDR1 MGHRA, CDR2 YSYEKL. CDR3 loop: CASSQDTGLRNEQFF. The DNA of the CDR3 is TGCGCCAGCAGCCAAGATACGGGACTGAGGAATGAGCAGTTCTTC.

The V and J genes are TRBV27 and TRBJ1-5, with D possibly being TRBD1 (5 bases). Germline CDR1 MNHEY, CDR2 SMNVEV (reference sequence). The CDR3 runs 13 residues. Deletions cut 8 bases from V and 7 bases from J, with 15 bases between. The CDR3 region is CASRAGVQQPQHF. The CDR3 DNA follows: TGTGCCAGCCGTGCGGGGGTGCAACAGCCCCAGCATTTT.

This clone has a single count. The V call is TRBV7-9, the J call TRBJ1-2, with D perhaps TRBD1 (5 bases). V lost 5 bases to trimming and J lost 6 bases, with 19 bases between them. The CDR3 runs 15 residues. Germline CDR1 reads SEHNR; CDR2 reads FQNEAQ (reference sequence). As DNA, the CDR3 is TGTGCCAGCAGCCAGTGGGGGGAACGAGGAAATGGCTACACCTTC. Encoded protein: CASSQWGERGNGYTF.

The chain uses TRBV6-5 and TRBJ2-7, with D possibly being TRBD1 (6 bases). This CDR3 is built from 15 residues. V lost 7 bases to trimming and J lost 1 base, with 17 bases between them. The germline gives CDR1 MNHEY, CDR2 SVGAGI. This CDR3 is CASTTGGSISYEQYF. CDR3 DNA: TGTGCCAGCACGACAGGCGGTTCGATTTCCTACGAGCAGTACTTC.

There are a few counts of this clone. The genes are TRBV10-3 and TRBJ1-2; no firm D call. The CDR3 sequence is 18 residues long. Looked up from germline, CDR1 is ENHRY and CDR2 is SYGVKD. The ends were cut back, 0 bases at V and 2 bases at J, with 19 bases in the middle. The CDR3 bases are TGTGCCATCAGTGAGTCGCAGGTTCGCCTTAGAGGGAACTATGGCTACACCTTC. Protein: CAISESQVRLRGNYGYTF.

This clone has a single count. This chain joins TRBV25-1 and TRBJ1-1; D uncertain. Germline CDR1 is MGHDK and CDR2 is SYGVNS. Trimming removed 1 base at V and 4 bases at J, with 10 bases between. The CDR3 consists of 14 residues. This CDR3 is CASSELWEGTEAFF. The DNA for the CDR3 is TGTGCCAGCAGTGAATTGTGGGAGGGCACTGAAGCTTTCTTT.

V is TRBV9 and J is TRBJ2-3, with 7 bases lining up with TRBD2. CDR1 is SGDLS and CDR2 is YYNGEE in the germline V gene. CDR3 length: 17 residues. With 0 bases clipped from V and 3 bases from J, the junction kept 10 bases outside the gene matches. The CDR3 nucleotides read TGTGCCAGCAGCGTAGGATTCCTGGCGGGGGTGACAGATACGCAGTATTTT. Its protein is CASSVGFLAGVTDTQYF.